This T cell receptor (beta chain) was captured by sequencing in a study of cytomegalovirus exposure and HLA in healthy donors (dated by TCRdb to about 2017). About the investigation overall: An earlier analysis of approximately 590 of the donors reported 250 to 300 Gb of sequence data and 120 million or so unique TCR beta sequences from 190 million or so T cells. The study used immunosequencing to profile the T cell repertoires of several hundred subjects and linked those repertoires to cytomegalovirus serostatus. In the later analysis, no new phenotypic data were used to find candidate immune exposures; instead, reliance was placed on TCR beta sequences and their occurrence across donors. In addition to the first cohort of roughly 700 subjects, a separate validation cohort of about 120 different subjects was used. The study combined high-throughput TCR immunosequencing, statistical association of individual TCRs with disease status, and machine learning to predict cytomegalovirus infection status. To study patterns of TCR occurrence, a later analysis re-analyzed previously published TCR beta repertoires from just over 650 donors and added high-resolution HLA genotyping. An early release that covered approximately 600 HLA-typed donors contained about 290 gigabases of sequencing data and around 80 million unique TCR sequences. The study aimed to test whether signatures of past pathogen exposure could be identified by cataloging public T cell receptors. The number of donors typed differed by locus, with roughly 620-630 for A, B, C, DRB1 and DQB1, 522 for DQA1, approximately 570 for DPA1, and some 440 for DPB1. On average, about 200,000 unique TCR beta nucleotide sequences were sequenced per donor among some 430 genotyped donors of the cohort, with roughly 18% of those sequences being non-productive. HLA typing covered class I and class II loci at four-digit resolution. All discovery cohort repertoires had been generated using a single sequencing platform. Donor age, sex, ethnicity and CMV serostatus were compiled alongside the repertoire data. A later genetic analysis took genome-wide SNP genotypes for about three fifths of the 666 donors and used that subset as a discovery cohort. Of the roughly 410 genotyped donors, 81% were placed in the genetic ancestry cluster associated with self-reported Caucasian donors. To decide whether each TCR beta V gene segment behaved as functional or pseudogenic, an earlier analysis of over 500 of the donors relied on high-throughput TCR beta sequencing. Roughly five DR-DQ haplotypes were handled as single units for association and clustering, since linkage in the cohort was strong. General study outcomes and caveats: The authors suggested that the approach could potentially be generalized to other disease states and immunological phenotypes. The classifier was reported to diagnose cytomegalovirus status with high specificity and sensitivity in both the original cohort and the validation cohort. In an earlier analysis of about 600 of the donors, most TCR beta V segments appeared in productive rearrangements about 87% or about 30% of the time, broadly matching IMGT annotations. Only TCR beta chains were sequenced in this cohort, and the absence of alpha or paired-chain data limited detectable features. The study listed 150 to 200 TCR beta chains as associated with cytomegalovirus. A later analysis found that most CMV-associated TCR beta chains appeared HLA-restricted, with HLA associations seemingly driven largely by CMV exposure. Specific HLA alleles were associated with 16,951 TCR beta sequences at a false discovery rate of 0.05 in a later analysis. The only immune exposure information available for the cohort was CMV serostatus. A few of the identified cytomegalovirus-associated TCR beta chains were confirmed in vitro to be specific for cytomegalovirus antigens. Some IMGT-functional V segments, including TRBV6-2 and TRBV6-3, could not be distinguished by the 87-base-pair reads and were therefore excluded. A later analysis reported that several top co-occurrence clusters appeared linked to parvovirus B19, influenza, CMV and Epstein-Barr virus. A further reported finding was that TCR beta sequences accurately predicted the HLA-A and HLA-B alleles for most subjects in the first cohort. According to a later analysis, TCR association rates differed among HLA loci, with DRB1 alleles showing the most associated TCRs and HLA-C alleles showing the fewest. Linkage disequilibrium might explain the correlated functional status among segregating V segments, but an unknown experimental factor could not be excluded. When HLA alleles, especially DR and DQ, strongly co-occurred, TCR associations were difficult to assign to individual alleles. A cluster of highly shared sequence variants was judged likely to be a technical artifact of the sequencing pipeline. V-gene and J-gene trimming of TCR beta chains was associated with a missense DCLRE1C variant in a later genetic analysis, and the association was replicated in an independent cohort. Across donors, most TCR sequences were observed very rarely, whereas some public TCRs were present in many individuals. Compared with equally common non-associated chains, HLA-associated TCR beta chains in a later analysis were more clonally expanded and had lower generation probabilities. HLA typing was unavailable for some donors at each locus, so association tests used only the typed subset. Presence/absence analyses assumed roughly uniform sequencing depth across donors, an assumption that may not hold. In a later genetic analysis, fewer N-insertions in productive TCRs were reported among donors in an Asian-associated ancestry cluster than the approximately 670-donor mean. The earlier analysis of a few hundred of the donors excluded roughly 16 rarely observed V segments, including chromosome 9 orphons, because counts were too low.

A remark on this clone: Its antigen is currently not known. No quality values exist for individual bases; no much larger clone is one base distant.

Libraries were built with the immunoSEQ multiplex PCR assay. For the multiplex PCR, a mixture combining 60 forward primers for TCR Vbeta segments and 13 reverse primers for TCR Jbeta segments was used. The CDR3 region of rearranged TCR beta genes was amplified from genomic DNA with a multiplex PCR assay. Amplified TCR beta libraries were sequenced as 87-base-pair reads on the Illumina HiSeq System. Regarding the original processing steps: In a later analysis, tens of millions of unique TCR beta chains were counted across the roughly 670 repertoires, and around 10 million of these chains were shared by at least two donors. Raw reads were error-corrected and collapsed into unique sequences with a nearest-neighbor algorithm that merged closely related sequences to remove PCR and sequencing errors. Alignment of CDR3 sequences to IMGT reference sequences was used to assign V, D and J gene segments. Each retained sequence needed at least a six-nucleotide match to both a V gene segment and a J gene segment. Rearrangements were classified as productive when the CDR3 lacked stop codons and remained in frame with V and J, and all other rearrangements were classified as non-productive. Following IMGT convention, CDR3 was defined as the stretch from the second conserved V-encoded cysteine to the conserved J-encoded phenylalanine. Sequences without an unambiguous match to a single V gene segment were excluded from the earlier analysis of a few hundred of the donors. In an earlier analysis of approximately 560 of the donors, a V segment was called functional when productive rearrangements were above 56.7%, and segregating when the standard deviation between donors exceeded 5%. A statistical classification framework was built for diagnosing cytomegalovirus status from the catalog of TCR beta chain sequences. In a later analysis, V and J genes were assigned by comparing TCR nucleotide sequences against IMGT/GENE-DB human TR gene sequences. A later analysis assigned CDR3 sequences and most-parsimonious VDJ recombination scenarios with the TCRdist pipeline. A later analysis defined each TCR beta chain by its CDR3 amino acid sequence plus V-gene family, and excluded reads lacking a unique V-gene family. A later analysis removed roughly 590 highly shared, low-generation-probability nucleotide sequences to deal with suspected cross-contamination and a sequencing artifact. For each public chain, a later analysis derived a clonal expansion index from normalized ranks of inferred template counts within each repertoire. A later analysis computed generation probabilities with a VDJ recombination model fitted to out-of-frame rearrangements, and checked the results against IGoR. In a later analysis, TCR-TCR, TCR-HLA and TCR-CMV co-occurrence was scored with hypergeometric tests, and a repertoire-size bias correction was applied to TCR pairs. A later analysis estimated false discovery rates by permuting HLA or CMV assignments 20 times. In a later analysis, co-occurring TCRs were grouped using DBSCAN, with TCRdist sequence similarity added in when clustering inside HLA-allele-positive subsets. Repertoires with fewer than 30,000 or more than 120,000 public chains, plus five repertoires with anomalous nucleotide sharing, were excluded from co-occurrence clustering. What TCRdb holds here is the immuneACCESS table cut down to in-frame rearrangements. Part of the clones is not present; checked against another copy, under half of the missing clones reflect an unresolved V gene, and the others are unexplained. The V and J calls and clone size were taken over from that table, and D and trimming were inferred from the DNA. The sample table records about 210,000 clones; about 85% of these occur just once. The ten largest clones capture roughly 0.4% of the sample.

The CDR3 goes from the cysteine to the phenylalanine over 12 residues. Only CDR3 DNA is held: 36 bases, read in frame from base 1. Cut back by 5 bases and 11 bases, the V and J ends lie 13 bases apart. Via the germline V gene, CDR1 is ENHRY and CDR2 SYGVKD. The cohort comprised around 700 healthy bone marrow donors. All cohort members were sampled while nominally healthy, although unrecorded immune exposures were likely present. The donor was CMV seropositive and was included in the group of almost 300 seropositive cohort members. A peripheral blood sample was collected from each donor, and TCR beta sequencing was performed on peripheral blood mononuclear cells. The Qiagen DNeasy Blood Extraction Kit was used to extract genomic DNA from the blood cell samples.

The chain is assembled from TRBV10-3 and TRBJ1-5; TRBD1 is possibly the D segment (5 matching bases). Sequenced sample: PBMCs. This clonotype was obtained from a male donor in good health and CMV-seropositive. The CDR3 here reads CAISPPSGAQHF. The bases read TGTGCCATCAGTCCGCCCTCGGGGGCCCAGCATTTT.